One TCR beta chain is described in this entry. Its cognate antigen is unknown. The germline CDR1 and CDR2 sequences are SNHLY and FYNNEI. Trimming took 4 bases from V and 8 from J, leaving 11 bases between them. The CDR3 loop spans 12 amino acids. The sample belongs to a study of T cell responses to AZD1222 COVID-19 vaccine. Notes on the study in general: Compared with day 0, the breadth and depth of the Spike-specific TCR repertoire rose significantly after two doses of AZD1222. There were vaccine-associated CD4 TCRs across spike, dominant at 160-218 and 743-854. White British ancestry dominated among donors, who included more females, and clonal diversity was possibly underestimated.

Only in-frame clones appear in the TCRdb table, and some are missing; sequencing was by immunoSEQ multiplex PCR. The table has under 100,000 clones, nearly 90% seen once; the top ten hold 2.5% to 3.5%. The sequencing used peripheral blood, collected on day 0 of AZD1222 vaccination. This clonotype originated in an adult in good health. The V and J genes are TRBV2 and TRBJ1-2, with D possibly TRBD1 on 5 matching bases. CDR3 sequence: CASSVSDRGYTF. The DNA of the CDR3 is TGTGCCAGCAGTGTTTCTGACAGAGGCTACACCTTC.